A single sample is the source of the 13 T cell receptor beta chains below, sequenced in a study of OX40 agonist ivuxolimab in advanced cancers. Produced via immunoSEQ multiplex PCR; TCRdb's table is partial and in-frame only. The table includes under 55,000 clones, approximately 88% detected once. Sequencing used CD4+ or CD8+ T cells sorted from blood, obtained in a trial of the OX40 agonist ivuxolimab. All receptors come from an adult with an advanced solid tumor such as melanoma, head and neck, liver or kidney cancer.

The gene calls are TRBV9 and TRBJ2-7, with D unresolved. V lost 3 bases, J lost 6 bases, and 13 bases lay in between. In germline, CDR1 is SGDLS, CDR2 YYNGEE. The CDR3 totals 13 residues. This CDR3 reads CASSASLLGEQYF. The DNA of the CDR3 is TGTGCCAGCAGCGCATCCCTTCTGGGCGAGCAGTACTTC.

The chain couples TRBV29-1 to TRBJ1-1, with no clear D. Germline CDR1 SQVTM, CDR2 ANQGSEA. The V end was cut by 1 base, the J end by 3 bases, with 6 bases between. The CDR3 is made up of 12 amino acids. The chain's CDR3 is CSVEGPHTEAFF. The CDR3 DNA reads as TGCAGCGTTGAAGGACCTCACACTGAAGCTTTCTTT. Based on the CDR3 plus reference TRBV29-1 and TRBJ1-1, the full variable domain is SAVISQKPSRDICQRGTSLTIQCQVDSQVTMMFWYRQQPGQSLTLIATANQGSEATYESGFVIDKFPISRPNLTFSTLTVSNMSPEDSSIYLCSVEGPHTEAFFGQGTRLTVV.

The chain uses TRBV15 and TRBJ1-3; TRBD1 might be the D (5 bases). V lost 4 bases, J lost 0 bases, and 7 bases lay in between. The CDR3 spans 14 residues. Germline V gives CDR1 LNHNV, CDR2 YYDKDF (reference sequence). CDR3 loop: CATSTGDSGNTIYF. In DNA, the CDR3 is TGTGCCACCAGCACGGGGGACTCTGGAAACACCATATATTTT.

The rearrangement uses TRBV28 and TRBJ1-5, with 12 nucleotides matching TRBD1. Trimming at V came to 4 bases and at J to 9 bases, leaving 7 bases not matched to a gene. This CDR3 spans 15 amino acids. The germline V gene encodes CDR1 MDHEN and CDR2 SYDVKM. CDR3 amino acids: CASSWGQGAIWPQHF. The CDR3, as DNA: TGTGCCAGCAGTTGGGGACAGGGGGCGATATGGCCCCAGCATTTT.

The chain employs TRBV27 and TRBJ2-1; 10 bases agree with TRBD2. The V gene's germline CDR1 is MNHEY and CDR2 SMNVEV (reference sequence). The trim removed 1 base at V and 9 bases at J, leaving 15 bases unmatched. The CDR3 is 18 amino acids. The DNA for the CDR3 is TGTGCCAGCAGTTTATTTAAAGGGAGCGGGGGGGCCGAAGGTGAGCAGTTCTTC. Its protein is CASSLFKGSGGAEGEQFF.

The rearrangement links TRBV14 to TRBJ2-1; D not certain. Germline CDR1 SGHDN, CDR2 FVKESK. Trimming left V 0 bases short and J 11 bases short, with 11 bases between. The CDR3 runs 13 residues. CDR3 region: CASSQDLKHKQFF. The CDR3 DNA sequence: TGTGCCAGCAGCCAAGATCTGAAACATAAGCAGTTCTTC.

The CDR3 is CASSFREGLSEQYF. The DNA of the CDR3 is TGTGCCAGCAGTTTCCGGGAGGGATTAAGCGAGCAGTACTTC. The chain joins TRBV6-5 to TRBJ2-7; 8 bases fit TRBD2. CDR1 MNHEY and CDR2 SVGAGI come from the germline V gene. V lost 4 bases and J lost 6; bases outside the gene matches: 8. The CDR3 extends over 14 amino acids.

This chain links TRBV11-2 with TRBJ2-1; 7 bases line up with TRBD1. Germline CDR1 SGHAT, CDR2 FQNNGV. CDR3 length: 16 residues. After removal of 0 bases from V and 2 bases from J, the junction contained 4 bases not matched to a gene. The CDR3 reads CASSLEAGGAYNEQFF. The CDR3 bases are TGTGCCAGCAGCTTAGAAGCAGGGGGAGCCTACAATGAGCAGTTCTTC.

In DNA, the CDR3 is TGCGCCAGCAGCCAAGCCTGGACTAGCGGGAACCACGAGCAGTACTTC. It is translated as CASSQAWTSGNHEQYF. The chain employs TRBV4-1 and TRBJ2-7; 12 bases are a match to TRBD2. The CDR3 loop spans 16 amino acids. V gave up 1 base and J gave up 5 bases; unmatched junction bases: 6. Germline V gene lookup returns CDR1 MGHRA and CDR2 YSYEKL.

This sequence joins TRBV4-2 and TRBJ2-2, with D tentatively TRBD2 (5 bases). V gave up 3 bases and J gave up 7 bases, with 15 bases separating them. This CDR3 is built from 15 residues. Germline V gene lookup returns CDR1 LGHNA and CDR2 YNFKEQ. The chain's CDR3 is CASSHPGEGIGELFF. For the CDR3, the DNA is TGTGCCAGCAGCCATCCAGGAGAGGGAATCGGGGAGCTGTTTTTT.

This sequence joins TRBV7-9 and TRBJ2-1, with 11 bases aligning to TRBD2. Trimming removed 2 bases from V and 7 bases from J; junction bases left unmatched: 4. Germline lookup yields CDR1 SEHNR and CDR2 FQNEAQ (reference sequence). The CDR3 length is 15 residues. CDR3 in DNA: TGTGCCAGCAGCTTACCGACTAGCGGGAAGAATGAGCAGTTCTTC. Its protein product is CASSLPTSGKNEQFF. Full variable domain (outside the CDR3, taken from reference TRBV7-9 and TRBJ2-1): DTGVSQNPRHKITKRGQNVTFRCDPISEHNRLYWYRQTLGQGPEFLTYFQNEAQLEKSRLLSDRFSAERPKGSFSTLEIQRTEQGDSAMYLCASSLPTSGKNEQFFGPGTRLTVL.

This chain connects TRBV10-2 to TRBJ1-4; TRBD1 might be the D (5 bases). Germline CDR1 and CDR2: WSHSY and SAAADI. The CDR3 spans 14 residues. Trimming shortened V by 4 bases and J by 7 bases, and 13 bases separated the two germline ends. The CDR3 loop reads CASSASGKGEKLFF. In nucleotides, the CDR3 is TGCGCCAGCAGTGCGTCAGGGAAGGGTGAAAAACTGTTTTTT.

This rearrangement joins TRBV7-9 to TRBJ1-6; unclear D gene. V was cut by 3 bases and J by 7 bases, with 10 bases left in between. Germline V gene lookup returns CDR1 SEHNR and CDR2 FQNEAQ (reference sequence). The CDR3 is 14 amino acids. The CDR3 sequence: CASSFGGQNSPLHF. Here the CDR3 DNA reads TGTGCCAGCAGCTTCGGAGGGCAGAATTCACCCCTCCACTTT. Looking up the rest from reference TRBV7-9 and TRBJ1-6 gives the full variable domain: DTGVSQNPRHKITKRGQNVTFRCDPISEHNRLYWYRQTLGQGPEFLTYFQNEAQLEKSRLLSDRFSAERPKGSFSTLEIQRTEQGDSAMYLCASSFGGQNSPLHFGNGTRLTVT.